The sequence of this T cell receptor beta chain was determined in a study of blood T cell repertoires in COVID-19. About the study: Sample material is recorded as cDNA or gDNA derived from T cells, B-cell-depleted T cells, or PBMCs.

The CDR3 is made up of 16 amino acids. The junction had 6 bases not matched to a gene; V was cut back by 1 base and J by 1 base. CDR1 LGHNA and CDR2 YNFKEQ come from the germline V gene. How the authors handled the data: The authors estimated nucleated cell counts from reference gene primer amplification. Clones were read by immunoSEQ multiplex PCR, and TCRdb kept only the in-frame ones, dropping some. Clone size and the V and J calls come from that table; the DNA yielded D and trimming. The sample carries approximately 210,000 clones, 80% recorded once. This chain joins TRBV4-2 and TRBJ1-2; 7 bases are shared with TRBD1. Sequencing was done on a sample of peripheral blood. The origin of this receptor is a human donor in a cohort sampled during active COVID-19. The CDR3 bases are TGTGCCAGCAGCCAAGGAAGGGACAGATATAACTATGGCTACACCTTC. Translation: CASSQGRDRYNYGYTF.